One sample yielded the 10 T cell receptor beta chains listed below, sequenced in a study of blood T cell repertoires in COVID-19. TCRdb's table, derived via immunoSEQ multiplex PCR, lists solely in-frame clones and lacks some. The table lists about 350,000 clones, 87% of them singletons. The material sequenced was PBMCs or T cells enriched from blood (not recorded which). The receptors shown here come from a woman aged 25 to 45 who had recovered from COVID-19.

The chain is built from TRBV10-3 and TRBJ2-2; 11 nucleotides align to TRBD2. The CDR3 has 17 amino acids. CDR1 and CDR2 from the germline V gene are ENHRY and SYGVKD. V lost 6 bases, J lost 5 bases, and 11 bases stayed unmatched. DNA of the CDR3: TGTGCCATCAGCCTGGGACTAGCGGCATCTTGGACCGGGGAGCTGTTTTTT. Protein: CAISLGLAASWTGELFF.

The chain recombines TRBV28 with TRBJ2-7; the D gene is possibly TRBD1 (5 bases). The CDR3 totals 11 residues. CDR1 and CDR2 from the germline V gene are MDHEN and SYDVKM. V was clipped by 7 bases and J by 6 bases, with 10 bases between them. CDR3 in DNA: TGTGCCAGCAAAAGGGGCATCGAGCAGTACTTC. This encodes CASKRGIEQYF.

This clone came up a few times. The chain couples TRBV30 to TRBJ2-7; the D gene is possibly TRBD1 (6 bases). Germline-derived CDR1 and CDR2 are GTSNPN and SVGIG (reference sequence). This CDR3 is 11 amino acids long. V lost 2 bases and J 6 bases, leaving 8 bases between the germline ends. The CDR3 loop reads CAWSTGTEQYF. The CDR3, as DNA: TGTGCCTGGAGTACAGGGACCGAGCAGTACTTC.

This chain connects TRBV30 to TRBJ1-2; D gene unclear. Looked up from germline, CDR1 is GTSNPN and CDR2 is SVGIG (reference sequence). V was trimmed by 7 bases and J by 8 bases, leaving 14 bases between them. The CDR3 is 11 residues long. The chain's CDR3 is CALSPLLGYTF. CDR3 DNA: TGTGCCTTGTCCCCCCTATTGGGCTACACCTTC. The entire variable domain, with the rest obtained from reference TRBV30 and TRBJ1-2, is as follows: SQTIHQWPATLVQPVGSPLSLECTVEGTSNPNLYWYRQAAGRGLQLLFYSVGIGQISSEVPQNLSASRPQDRQFILSSKKLLLSDSGFYLCALSPLLGYTFGSGTRLTVV.

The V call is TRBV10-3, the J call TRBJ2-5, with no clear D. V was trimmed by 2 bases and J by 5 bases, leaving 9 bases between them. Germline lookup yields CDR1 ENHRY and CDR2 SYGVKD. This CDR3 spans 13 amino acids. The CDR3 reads CAISERDGETQYF. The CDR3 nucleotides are TGTGCCATCAGTGAGCGCGACGGGGAGACCCAGTACTTC.

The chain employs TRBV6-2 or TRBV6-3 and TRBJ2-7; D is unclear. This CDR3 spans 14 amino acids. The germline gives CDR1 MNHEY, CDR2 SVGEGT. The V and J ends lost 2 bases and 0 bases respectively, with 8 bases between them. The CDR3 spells CASSYDLPSYEQYF. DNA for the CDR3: TGTGCCAGCAGTTACGACTTGCCCTCCTACGAGCAGTACTTC.

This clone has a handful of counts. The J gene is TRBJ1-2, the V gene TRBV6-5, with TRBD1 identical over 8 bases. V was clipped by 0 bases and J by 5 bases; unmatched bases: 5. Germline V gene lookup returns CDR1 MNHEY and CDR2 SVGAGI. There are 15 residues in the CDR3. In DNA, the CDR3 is TGTGCCAGCAGTTACTCGACAGGGGCTACATATGGCTACACCTTC. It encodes CASSYSTGATYGYTF.

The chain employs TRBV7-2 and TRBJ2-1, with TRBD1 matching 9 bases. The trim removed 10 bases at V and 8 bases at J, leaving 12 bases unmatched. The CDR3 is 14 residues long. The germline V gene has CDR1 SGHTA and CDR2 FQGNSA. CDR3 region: CATAQGTGYHEQFF. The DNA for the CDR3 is TGTGCCACCGCCCAAGGGACAGGGTATCATGAGCAGTTCTTC. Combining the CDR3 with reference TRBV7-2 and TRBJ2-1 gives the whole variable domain GAGVSQSPSNKVTEKGKDVELRCDPISGHTALYWYRQSLGQGLEFLIYFQGNSAPDKSGLPSDRFSAERTGGSVSTLTIQRTQQEDSAVYLCATAQGTGYHEQFFGPGTRLTVL.

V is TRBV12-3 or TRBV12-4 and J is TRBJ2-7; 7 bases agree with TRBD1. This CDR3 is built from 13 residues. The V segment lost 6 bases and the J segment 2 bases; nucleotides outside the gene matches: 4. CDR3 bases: TGTGCCAGCAGAAGGGACAGAACCTACGAGCAGTACTTC. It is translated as CASRRDRTYEQYF.

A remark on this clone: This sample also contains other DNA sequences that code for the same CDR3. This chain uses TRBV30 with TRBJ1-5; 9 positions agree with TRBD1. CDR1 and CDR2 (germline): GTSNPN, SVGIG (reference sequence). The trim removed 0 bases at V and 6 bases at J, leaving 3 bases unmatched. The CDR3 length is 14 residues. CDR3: CAWSVGTGFQPQHF. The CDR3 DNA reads TGTGCCTGGAGTGTAGGGACAGGGTTTCAGCCCCAGCATTTT. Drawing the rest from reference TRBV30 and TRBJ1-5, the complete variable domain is SQTIHQWPATLVQPVGSPLSLECTVEGTSNPNLYWYRQAAGRGLQLLFYSVGIGQISSEVPQNLSASRPQDRQFILSSKKLLLSDSGFYLCAWSVGTGFQPQHFGDGTRLSIL.